This entry lists 13 T cell receptor beta chains sequenced from one sample in a study of regulatory T cells in long-lasting Graves disease. Described time point: persistent/refractory GD, antithyroid drugs over 5 years with positive TRAb. PBMC-derived RNA was used for the TCR library. HTBI primers from iRepertoire and Arm-PCR of CDR3 regions yielded the TCR beta libraries. TCRdb re-called the multiplex PCR reads through MiXCR, storing one row per CDR3 protein. Seen here are some 330,000 distinct CDR3 sequences, roughly 25% observed once, and the top ten hold approximately 28%. The sample consisted of peripheral blood mononuclear cells (PBMCs), taken when the disease was refractory, from a patient treated with antithyroid drugs. The receptors come from a woman aged 40 to 49 with Graves disease.

V usage is TRBV9 and J usage is TRBJ1-6; no clear D gene. CDR1 and CDR2 (germline): SGDLS, YYNGEE. V was pared by 0 bases and J by 5 bases, with 6 bases between. The CDR3 contains 14 residues. The CDR3 protein is CASSVDINNSPLHF. In DNA form, the CDR3 reads TGTGCCAGCAGCGTAGACATCAATAATTCACCCCTCCACTTT.

A note on this clonotype: A much bigger clone sits one base away, suggesting this may be a read error. The chain recombines TRBV6-2 or TRBV6-3 with TRBJ1-2; D is possibly TRBD1 (5 bases). CDR1 is MNHEY and CDR2 is SVGEGT in the germline V gene. The CDR3 runs to 13 residues. The CDR3 sequence: CAILKSAGSGYIF. The CDR3 DNA is TGTGCCATCCTAAAATCGGCAGGGAGTGGCTACATCTTC.

This clonotype occurred many times. The rearrangement links TRBV7-2 to TRBJ2-7; TRBD1 matches 10 bases. With 6 bases clipped from V and 5 bases from J, the junction kept 13 bases outside the gene matches. Germline CDR1 and CDR2: SGHTA and FQGNSA. The CDR3 totals 16 residues. The CDR3 region is CASRPPFRDRGHEQYF. CDR3 DNA sequence: TGTGCCAGCAGACCTCCTTTCCGGGACAGGGGTCACGAGCAGTACTTC.

Many counts were recorded for this clonotype. The J gene is TRBJ1-1, the V gene TRBV5-1; D gene unclear. V dropped 5 bases and J dropped 5 bases, with 13 bases sitting between them. The CDR3 has 13 amino acids. The germline V gene encodes CDR1 SGHRS and CDR2 YFSETQ. CDR3 in amino acids: CASRPLGGTEAFF. CDR3 nucleotides: TGCGCCAGCAGGCCACTGGGAGGGACTGAAGCTTTCTTT.

This clonotype has only a few counts. This chain links TRBV10-1 with TRBJ1-4; the match to TRBD1 covers 7 bases. J was trimmed by 1 base and V by 4 bases; bases with no gene match: 0. This CDR3 region has 14 residues. Looked up from germline, CDR1 is WNHNN and CDR2 is SYGVQD (reference sequence). The CDR3 loop is CASSAGGTNEKLFF. DNA of the CDR3: TGCGCCAGCAGTGCAGGGGGAACTAATGAAAAACTGTTTTTT.

The V and J genes are TRBV4-2 and TRBJ2-5; D is undetermined. The V and J ends lost 8 bases and 5 bases respectively, with 6 bases between them. Germline V gives CDR1 LGHNA, CDR2 YNFKEQ. The CDR3 has 10 residues. CDR3: CASGLETQYF. The CDR3 DNA reads TGTGCCAGCGGCCTGGAGACCCAGTACTTC.

This clonotype was observed a few times. V usage is TRBV11-3 and J usage is TRBJ2-7; 7 bases align to TRBD2. Per the germline V gene, CDR1 is SGHNT and CDR2 is YENEEA. The ends lost 0 bases at V and 0 bases at J; junction bases unmatched: 2. The CDR3 sequence is 15 residues long. The CDR3 reads CASSLEAGDSYEQYF. CDR3 nucleotides: TGTGCCAGCAGCTTAGAGGCGGGGGACTCCTACGAGCAGTACTTC.

This clonotype was detected only a few times. The chain recombines TRBV19 with TRBJ2-1, with 11 bases that match TRBD1. CDR3 length: 16 amino acids. CDR1 and CDR2 (germline): LNHDA, SQIVND (reference sequence). V shed 6 bases, J shed 2 bases, and the junction held 6 bases outside the gene matches. The CDR3 coding sequence is TGTGCCAGTAGGGAGAGGGGACAGGGGGCCTACAATGAGCAGTTCTTC. Amino acids: CASRERGQGAYNEQFF.

This clonotype was found many times. The rearrangement links TRBV28 to TRBJ1-1, with a weak D call TRBD1 (6 bases). The V end lost 5 bases, the J end lost 4 bases, and 11 bases lay between the germline ends. CDR3 length equals 13 residues. Germline-derived CDR1 and CDR2 are MDHEN and SYDVKM. This CDR3 reads CASSIGGSTEAFF. CDR3 in DNA: TGTGCCAGCAGTATAGGGGGTAGCACTGAAGCTTTCTTT.

This clonotype showed up many times. The rearrangement joins TRBV27 to TRBJ1-2, with D possibly matching TRBD1 (6 bases). Trimming shortened V by 5 bases and J by 10 bases, and 20 bases separated the two germline ends. The CDR3 loop spans 14 amino acids. The V gene's germline CDR1 is MNHEY and CDR2 SMNVEV (reference sequence). The CDR3 loop is CASSLTGLGDDYTF. CDR3 in DNA: TGTGCCAGCAGTCTAACAGGGTTGGGAGATGACTACACCTTC.

This clonotype has at least ten counts. The chain carries TRBV28 and TRBJ1-1, with no clear D. The CDR3 sequence is 14 residues long. Germline V gives CDR1 MDHEN, CDR2 SYDVKM. Trimming took off 2 bases at V and 6 bases at J, with 13 bases between the two ends. This chain's CDR3 is CASSLIRLQPEAFF. The CDR3 DNA is TGTGCCAGCAGTTTAATAAGGTTGCAGCCTGAAGCTTTCTTT.

This clonotype appeared once. Since a much larger clone is just one base distant, this may be a read error. The chain recombines TRBV7-3 with TRBJ2-2, with 8 nucleotides matching TRBD1. CDR3 length equals 16 residues. From germline, CDR1 is SGHTA and CDR2 FQGTGA. J was trimmed by 5 bases and V by 4 bases; bases with no gene match: 9. The CDR3 DNA reads as TGTGCCAGCAGCTCATCGGACAGGGCTTTGACCGGGGAGCTGTTTTTT. Its translation: CASSSSDRALTGELFF.

This clonotype was counted only a few times. The chain carries TRBV5-1 and TRBJ2-7; TRBD2 matches 8 bases. After removal of 2 bases from V and 5 bases from J, the junction contained 6 bases not matched to a gene. Germline lookup yields CDR1 SGHRS and CDR2 YFSETQ. The CDR3 has 14 residues. In nucleotides, the CDR3 is TGCGCCAGCAGCTTAGGTAGCGGGACCAACGAGCAGTACTTC. It codes for CASSLGSGTNEQYF.